A selection of T cell receptor beta chains follows, all from one sample in a study of identical twins. TCRdb passed the 5' RACE reads through MiXCR, listing each CDR3 protein once. The repertoire has roughly 150,000 distinct CDR3 sequences, roughly 3.2% of them found once; the top ten carry about 7.8%. What was sequenced was memory T cells sorted from blood. The receptors shown here come from a man aged 18 to 29 in good health. The CDR3 runs from the conserved cysteine through the conserved F or W. D genes are given only for firm matches. Clone size, where shown, is once, few, many, or a class for clones that have expanded.

size: few
D: TRBD2
V: TRBV5-1
CDR3: CASSQWTSGSTDTQYF

size: many
D: TRBD2
V: TRBV18
CDR3: CASSRPSGGVKNIQYF

size: few
D: NA
V: TRBV6-2/TRBV6-3
CDR3: CASSYPAEQYF

size: few
D: NA
V: TRBV20-1
CDR3: CSAKPGTSTDTQYF

size: many
D: NA
V: TRBV20-1
CDR3: CSAGWGAQMNTEAFF

size: many
D: NA
V: TRBV6-2/TRBV6-3
CDR3: CASSPAFGSYNEQFF

size: many
D: TRBD2
V: TRBV29-1
CDR3: CSVEDLPAGGTGELFF

size: many
D: NA
V: TRBV24-1
CDR3: CATHSPNTGELFF

size: many
D: NA
V: TRBV7-2
CDR3: CASSLDSSGANVLTF

size: many
D: NA
V: TRBV25-1
CDR3: CASSDPRAPHRTGELFF

size: many
D: NA
V: TRBV7-2
CDR3: CASLGAQRAKNIQYF

size: many
D: TRBD1
V: TRBV6-5
CDR3: CASSSNTGGQPQHF

size: many
D: NA
V: TRBV28
CDR3: CASIKGGVAGNTGELFF

size: many
D: TRBD2
V: TRBV3-1
CDR3: CASSQVLLAGGRHEQFF

size: many
D: NA
V: TRBV20-1
CDR3: CSARSIRWKTEAFF

size: many
D: NA
V: TRBV5-5
CDR3: CASSTIAMSSYEQYF

size: many
D: NA
V: TRBV5-1
CDR3: CASSPGDSQETQYF

size: NA
D: NA
V: TRBV10-3
CDR3: CAIRSGRDNSPLHF

size: many
D: NA
V: TRBV2
CDR3: CASSETRGIEQFF

size: many
D: NA
V: TRBV5-6
CDR3: CASSPLSGAAGWETQYF

size: many
D: NA
V: TRBV10-2
CDR3: CASSGGNSPLHF

size: many
D: NA
V: TRBV7-7
CDR3: CASSLGAPPNEQFF

size: many
D: TRBD2
V: TRBV27
CDR3: CASTLVTSGKRGPGELFF

size: many
D: TRBD2
V: TRBV12-3/TRBV12-4
CDR3: CASSPRGLAGGNEQFF

size: many
D: NA
V: TRBV5-1
CDR3: CASSLEIGSNTQYF

size: NA
D: NA
V: TRBV7-7
CDR3: CTSSFSVASTDTQYF

size: few
D: TRBD1
V: TRBV6-5
CDR3: CASSSSGTGFSTDTQYF

size: many
D: TRBD1
V: TRBV20-1
CDR3: CSARFMTGSSYNEQFF

size: many
D: NA
V: TRBV27
CDR3: CASSLSSGTGELFF

size: NA
D: NA
V: TRBV5-6
CDR3: CASSLIIQGSNSPLHF

size: many
D: NA
V: TRBV9
CDR3: CASSVSLVGETQYF

size: many
D: TRBD2
V: TRBV20-1
CDR3: CSASAGGNQETQYF

size: many
D: NA
V: TRBV27
CDR3: CASSLFIGSSYNSPLHF

size: many
D: NA
V: TRBV10-3
CDR3: CATRQNTEAFF

size: many
D: NA
V: TRBV6-5
CDR3: CASSYSRNSGYTF

size: many
D: TRBD1
V: TRBV4-2
CDR3: CASSQDSWGQGKVQPQHF

size: few
D: TRBD1
V: TRBV5-1
CDR3: CASSGSGQGGETQYF

size: many
D: TRBD2
V: TRBV14
CDR3: CASSQGGGGRLVDEQFF

size: many
D: NA
V: TRBV11-2
CDR3: CASSHGVLAQSTDTQYF

size: many
D: NA
V: TRBV20-1
CDR3: CSATGSSYNSPLHF